This T cell receptor (beta chain) was recovered during a study of T cells in Graves' hyperthyroidism and ophthalmopathy. Study overall: Blood was drawn when the patient was first diagnosed and still untreated.

RNA transcripts gave rise to amplified TCR beta CDR3 regions. The study used the HTBI primer set for a first-round RT-PCR of the TCR CDR3. TCRdb processed the multiplex PCR reads anew with MiXCR; each CDR3 protein has one entry. The table has under 400,000 distinct CDR3 sequences, approximately 14% seen once. The V and J ends lost 1 base and 7 bases, in that order; junction bases with no gene match: 13. The germline V gene encodes CDR1 MDHEN and CDR2 SYDVKM. The length of the CDR3 is 18 residues. Comments on this clonotype: What it recognizes is unknown.

General study results and limits: Most expanded thyroid clonotypes above 0.001 recurred in blood. Ophthalmopathy was told apart from stable hyperthyroidism by a 13 V-J model.

The chain links TRBV28 to TRBJ2-5; 12 nucleotides match TRBD1. Sequencing used blood. The sequence derives from a woman aged 60 to 75 with Graves' ophthalmopathy. The CDR3 here is CASSLLPKPGQGAGTQYF. The DNA of the CDR3 is TGTGCCAGCAGTTTATTGCCCAAACCGGGACAGGGGGCGGGGACCCAGTACTTC. The full variable domain, completed using reference TRBV28 and TRBJ2-5, is DVKVTQSSRYLVKRTGEKVFLECVQDMDHENMFWYRQDPGLGLRLIYFSYDVKMKEKGDIPEGYSVSREKKERFSLILESASTNQTSMYLCASSLLPKPGQGAGTQYFGPGTRLLVL.